These 15 T cell receptor beta chains were all obtained from the same sample, sequenced in a study of regulatory T cells in long-lasting Graves disease. Time point defined: newly diagnosed GD, antithyroid drugs for less than 3 months. With RNA extracted from PBMCs as input, the TCR library was made. Arm-PCR of CDR3 regions with iRepertoire HTBI primers generated TCR beta libraries. In TCRdb, the multiplex PCR reads were re-called with MiXCR into one record per CDR3 protein. The data contain 400,000 to 550,000 distinct CDR3 sequences, about 16% of them singletons. These data were also filed under a second study, of T cells in Graves' hyperthyroidism and ophthalmopathy.

Here the sequenced sample was peripheral blood mononuclear cells (PBMCs), taken at new diagnosis, from a patient treated with antithyroid drugs. These receptors were obtained from a woman younger than 35 with Graves disease.

This clonotype was seen ten or more times. This chain uses TRBV27 with TRBJ2-7, with TRBD2 matching 9 bases. CDR3 length: 15 residues. Germline V gene data show CDR1 as MNHEY and CDR2 as SMNVEV (reference sequence). The V gene end was trimmed by 3 bases and the J gene end by 2 bases; junction bases not matched to a gene: 5. The chain's CDR3 is CASSFRPSGAYEQYF. CDR3 coding DNA: TGTGCCAGCAGTTTTAGGCCTAGCGGGGCCTACGAGCAGTACTTC.

This clonotype has at least ten counts. The chain joins TRBV7-2 to TRBJ2-3; D gene uncertain. The V end was cut by 0 bases, the J end by 1 base, with 8 bases between. CDR1 and CDR2 from the germline V gene are SGHTA and FQGNSA. The CDR3 has 15 residues. CDR3 residues: CASSLAPPGTDTQYF. The CDR3 DNA reads as TGTGCCAGCAGCTTAGCCCCGCCAGGCACAGATACGCAGTATTTT.

This clonotype was seen a handful of times. The V call is TRBV30, the J call TRBJ1-1; D is ambiguous. The germline V and J ends were trimmed by 4 bases and 6 bases, with 15 bases remaining between them. Germline assignment: CDR1 GTSNPN and CDR2 SVGIG (reference sequence). This CDR3 contains 13 residues. The CDR3, as DNA: TGTGCCTGGACGTGGGCCACTTTTGCTGAAGCTTTCTTT. Translation gives CAWTWATFAEAFF.

This clonotype was seen repeatedly, ten times or more. The chain joins TRBV30 to TRBJ2-7; no reliable D call. V gave up 8 bases and J gave up 0 bases, with 11 bases separating them. The CDR3 runs 12 residues. Germline lookup yields CDR1 GTSNPN and CDR2 SVGIG (reference sequence). The CDR3: CAVGASSYEQYF. CDR3 coding DNA: TGTGCCGTGGGCGCAAGCTCCTACGAGCAGTACTTC.

This clonotype has ten or more counts. The gene calls are TRBV5-1 and TRBJ2-1; D is ambiguous. Germline CDR1 is SGHRS and CDR2 is YFSETQ. This CDR3 spans 15 amino acids. The V and J ends lost 0 bases and 0 bases respectively, with 7 bases between them. The CDR3 bases are TGCGCCAGCAGCTTGGGTCAGGTCTCCTACAATGAGCAGTTCTTC. Protein product: CASSLGQVSYNEQFF.

This clonotype was picked up a small number of times. The chain is built from TRBV29-1 and TRBJ1-5; D is perhaps TRBD1 (6 bases). The CDR3 is made up of 20 amino acids. V was shortened by 4 bases and J by 2 bases, with 30 bases between the two germline ends. CDR1 is SQVTM, CDR2 ANQGSEA, per germline. In DNA, the CDR3 is TGCAGCGTTGCCGCGGGGGCGACCACCCGCAACCTTCAAGGCAATCAGCCCCAGCATTTT. It is translated as CSVAAGATTRNLQGNQPQHF.

This clonotype was picked up a small number of times. V usage is TRBV6-1 and J usage is TRBJ2-3, with D possibly matching TRBD2 (6 bases). Germline V lookup: CDR1 MNHNS, CDR2 SASEGT. The CDR3 extends over 15 amino acids. V was cut by 7 bases and J by 2 bases, with 16 bases left in between. CDR3 nucleotide sequence: TGTGCCAGCAAACAACCGGGACTTCACACAGATACGCAGTATTTT. This encodes CASKQPGLHTDTQYF.

Notes on this clonotype: The junction shows a germline mismatch at one end, possibly a read error. The V call is TRBV24-1, the J call TRBJ2-2; TRBD1 matches 9 bases. There are 16 residues in the CDR3. Germline values: CDR1 KGHDR, CDR2 SFDVKD. CDR3 residues: CATSDPGTGSTEELFF. The CDR3 nucleotides read TGTGCCACCAGTGATCCCGGGACAGGGAGCACCGAGGAGCTGTTTTTT.

This clonotype showed up just a few times. A read error is possible here, since a much larger clone lies one base away. The rearrangement links TRBV11-2 to TRBJ2-3; D is possibly TRBD2 (6 bases). Germline-derived CDR1 and CDR2 are SGHAT and FQNNGV. With 3 bases removed from V and 2 bases from J, the gap between germline ends came to 15 bases. There are 16 residues in the CDR3. DNA for the CDR3: TGTGCCAGCAGCTTGTTAGCGGAAGCAACCACAGATACGCAGTATTTT. It translates to CASSLLAEATTDTQYF.

This clonotype occurred many times. V usage is TRBV28 and J usage is TRBJ2-5; D ambiguous. This CDR3 is built from 14 residues. Germline V gene data show CDR1 as MDHEN and CDR2 as SYDVKM. V lost 3 bases and J 0 bases, leaving 8 bases between the germline ends. CDR3 nucleotides: TGTGCCAGCAGTTTCAAAGGGTACCAAGAGACCCAGTACTTC. Translation: CASSFKGYQETQYF. The whole variable domain, remainder taken from reference TRBV28 and TRBJ2-5, is DVKVTQSSRYLVKRTGEKVFLECVQDMDHENMFWYRQDPGLGLRLIYFSYDVKMKEKGDIPEGYSVSREKKERFSLILESASTNQTSMYLCASSFKGYQETQYFGPGTRLLVL.

This clonotype was counted a few times. This chain joins TRBV20-1 and TRBJ1-5; TRBD1 matches 7 bases. J gave up 4 bases and V 6 bases, and 6 bases lay outside the gene matches. Germline CDR1 is DFQATT and CDR2 is SNEGSKA (reference sequence). This CDR3 has 13 residues. CDR3 DNA: TGCAGTGCCCAATTACAGGGGAATCAGCCCCAGCATTTT. Its protein is CSAQLQGNQPQHF.

The table lists this clonotype with a few counts. The chain links TRBV11-2 to TRBJ1-2, with D hard to call. The V gene lost 5 bases and the J gene lost 4 bases, with 11 bases spanning the gap. Per germline, CDR1 SGHAT and CDR2 FQNNGV. CDR3 length: 13 residues. The CDR3 here is CASSPLGGYGYTF. CDR3 DNA: TGTGCCAGCAGCCCACTGGGCGGCTATGGCTACACCTTC. Full variable domain (remainder filled in from reference TRBV11-2 and TRBJ1-2): EAGVAQSPRYKIIEKRQSVAFWCNPISGHATLYWYQQILGQGPKLLIQFQNNGVVDDSQLPKDRFSAERLKGVDSTLKIQPAKLEDSAVYLCASSPLGGYGYTFGSGTRLTVV.

This clonotype was seen a few times. V usage is TRBV5-1 and J usage is TRBJ2-3; tentatively, D is TRBD1 (6 bases). The V gene's germline CDR1 is SGHRS and CDR2 YFSETQ. CDR3 length equals 17 residues. Trimming cost V 2 bases and J 2 bases, with 18 bases left between them. This chain's CDR3 is CASSFQGLVDITDTQYF. CDR3 DNA sequence: TGCGCCAGCAGCTTTCAGGGGTTGGTGGATATCACAGATACGCAGTATTTT.

The rearrangement links TRBV4-3 to TRBJ1-3; tentatively, D is TRBD1 (5 bases). The CDR3 runs 15 residues. Trimming took 0 bases from V and 2 from J, leaving 8 bases between them. Per the germline V gene, CDR1 is LGHNA and CDR2 is YSLEER. The CDR3 protein is CASSQEVGAGNTIYF. In nucleotides, the CDR3 is TGCGCCAGCAGCCAAGAAGTAGGGGCTGGAAACACCATATATTTT.

The rearrangement links TRBV14 to TRBJ1-3, with D uncertain. Germline V gene sequence: CDR1 SGHDN, CDR2 FVKESK. Trimming left V 3 bases short and J 5 bases short, with 5 bases between. The length of the CDR3 is 12 residues. CDR3 bases: TGTGCCAGCAGCCACGAAAGAAACACCATATATTTT. This codes for CASSHERNTIYF.